These 27 T cell receptor beta chains originate from one sample sequenced in a study of graft-versus-host responses after intestinal transplantation. Their antigen targets remain unknown. Libraries were prepared by immunoSEQ multiplex PCR; TCRdb keeps only in-frame clonotypes and omits some of them. Of some 86,000 clones listed, around 90% are singletons. The sequenced sample was unstimulated CD8+ T cells sorted from spleen or lymph node cells, obtained before intestinal transplant. The receptors here all came from a human donor who received an intestinal transplant.

The gene calls are TRBV5-4 and TRBJ2-7; D is uncertain. The germline gives CDR1 SGHNT, CDR2 YYREEE (reference sequence). The CDR3 has 14 residues. V lost 0 bases, J lost 3 bases, and 10 bases lay in between. CDR3 DNA sequence: TGTGCCAGCAGCTTGGACAAGAACTACTACGAGCAGTACTTC. Its protein is CASSLDKNYYEQYF.

This clone came up once. The rearrangement links TRBV6-5 to TRBJ2-1; 10 bases align to TRBD2. J gave up 9 bases and V 0 bases, and 8 bases lay outside the gene matches. The CDR3 contains 16 residues. Per germline, CDR1 MNHEY and CDR2 SVGAGI. The CDR3 is CASSYSAASGSPEQFF. The CDR3, as DNA: TGTGCCAGCAGTTACTCGGCGGCTAGCGGGAGTCCTGAGCAGTTCTTC.

The chain is built from TRBV13 and TRBJ2-5; 7 nucleotides agree with TRBD2. The CDR3 spans 16 residues. Germline-derived CDR1 and CDR2 are PRHDT and FYEKMQ (reference sequence). V was pared by 5 bases and J by 7 bases, with 16 bases of the junction left unmatched. CDR3 sequence (DNA): TGTGCCAGCAGCACTTTCGAACTAGCGCCCCTGGGGACCCAGTACTTC. It yields the protein CASSTFELAPLGTQYF.

V and J are TRBV4-3 and TRBJ1-5; 7 bases agree with TRBD1. The V gene end was trimmed by 1 base and the J gene end by 4 bases; junction bases not matched to a gene: 7. Looked up from germline, CDR1 is LGHNA and CDR2 is YSLEER. CDR3 length: 16 residues. CDR3 DNA: TGCGCCAGCAGCCAAGGAAGGGGACAGAGAAATCAGCCCCAGCATTTT. This translates into CASSQGRGQRNQPQHF.

The CDR3 protein is CASSLVLSEKRYEQYF. DNA for the CDR3: TGTGCCAGCAGCTTAGTTTTGTCAGAGAAGAGATACGAGCAGTACTTC. This chain joins TRBV11-2 and TRBJ2-7, with D unclear. Between the trimmed V and J ends, which lost 1 base and 4 bases, there was a span of 17 bases. Germline V gene data show CDR1 as SGHAT and CDR2 as FQNNGV. The CDR3 is 16 amino acids.

This chain uses TRBV29-1 with TRBJ1-1; D perhaps matches TRBD1 (6 bases). This CDR3 region has 12 residues. Trimming shortened V by 4 bases and J by 5 bases, and 11 bases separated the two germline ends. CDR1 is SQVTM and CDR2 is ANQGSEA in the germline V gene. In DNA form, the CDR3 reads TGCAGCGTTGGGGGGCTTGGGACTGAAGCTTTCTTT. This codes for CSVGGLGTEAFF.

This chain joins TRBV27 and TRBJ2-1, with 8 bases matching TRBD2. The V segment lost 5 bases and the J segment 10 bases; nucleotides outside the gene matches: 7. The CDR3 extends over 13 amino acids. Germline V lookup: CDR1 MNHEY, CDR2 SMNVEV (reference sequence). The CDR3 DNA reads as TGTGCCAGCAGTCCCGGACTAGCCCGGGAGCAGTTCTTC. Its protein product is CASSPGLAREQFF.

This sequence joins TRBV5-6 and TRBJ2-1; 7 bases map to TRBD1. Germline V gene data show CDR1 as SGHDT and CDR2 as YYEEEE. Trimming cost V 4 bases and J 9 bases; bases outside gene matches: 10. CDR3 size: 14 residues. Written as DNA, the CDR3 is TGTGCCAGCAGCCCGGGTGAAGGGGGCTTTGAGCAGTTCTTC. Translated, it gives CASSPGEGGFEQFF.

V usage is TRBV19 and J usage is TRBJ2-1, with no clear D. Germline V gene sequence: CDR1 LNHDA, CDR2 SQIVND (reference sequence). Trimming cost V 3 bases and J 7 bases, with 7 bases left between them. The length of the CDR3 is 12 residues. CDR3 sequence reads: CASSMEWNEQFF. For the CDR3, the DNA is TGTGCCAGTAGTATGGAGTGGAATGAGCAGTTCTTC.

The rearrangement links TRBV6-1 to TRBJ1-2, with D possibly TRBD1 on 5 matching bases. Looked up from germline, CDR1 is MNHNS and CDR2 is SASEGT. Deletions cut 8 bases from V and 0 bases from J, with 10 bases between. This CDR3 has 13 amino acids. CDR3 amino acids: CASEDTSNYGYTF. DNA of the CDR3: TGTGCCAGCGAGGACACCTCTAACTATGGCTACACCTTC.

The chain combines TRBV7-6 with TRBJ2-3; possibly TRBD2 for D (6 bases). Germline lookup yields CDR1 SGHVS and CDR2 FNYEAQ. The CDR3 runs to 16 residues. With 0 bases removed from V and 6 bases from J, the gap between germline ends came to 16 bases. CDR3 in amino acids: CASSLASSGPPDTQYF. CDR3 in DNA: TGTGCCAGCAGCTTAGCCAGTAGCGGACCCCCGGATACGCAGTATTTT.

The chain recombines TRBV5-1 with TRBJ2-7, with 10 bases fitting TRBD1. The germline V gene has CDR1 SGHRS and CDR2 YFSETQ. The CDR3 runs 14 residues. V lost 0 bases, J lost 5 bases, and 2 bases stayed unmatched. The CDR3 here is CASSLGQGANEQYF. As DNA, the CDR3 is TGCGCCAGCAGCTTGGGACAGGGGGCTAACGAGCAGTACTTC.

J is TRBJ2-1 and V is TRBV6-5, with 14 bases identical to TRBD2. This CDR3 is built from 15 residues. Germline lookup yields CDR1 MNHEY and CDR2 SVGAGI. J lost 9 bases, V lost 5 bases, and 6 bases had no gene match. This CDR3 is CASSQTSGGAAEQFF. The CDR3 DNA sequence: TGTGCCAGCAGTCAGACTAGCGGGGGGGCGGCTGAGCAGTTCTTC.

The chain carries TRBV4-1 and TRBJ2-2; 9 nucleotides line up with TRBD2. In germline, CDR1 is MGHRA, CDR2 YSYEKL. With V trimmed by 6 bases and J by 2 bases, 13 bases remained unmatched. This CDR3 has 18 amino acids. In nucleotides, the CDR3 is TGCGCCAGCAGGGTCTGGGTAGCGGGGGACAAAAACACCGGGGAGCTGTTTTTT. Amino acid sequence: CASRVWVAGDKNTGELFF.

The rearrangement links TRBV11-2 to TRBJ1-6, with D possibly being TRBD1 (5 bases). There are 17 residues in the CDR3. Deletions cut 5 bases from V and 2 bases from J, with 16 bases between. Germline lookup yields CDR1 SGHAT and CDR2 FQNNGV. The CDR3 protein is CASSAAGTFPYNSPLHF. CDR3 sequence (DNA): TGTGCCAGCAGCGCAGCAGGGACGTTCCCCTATAATTCACCCCTCCACTTT. The full variable domain, completed using reference TRBV11-2 and TRBJ1-6, is EAGVAQSPRYKIIEKRQSVAFWCNPISGHATLYWYQQILGQGPKLLIQFQNNGVVDDSQLPKDRFSAERLKGVDSTLKIQPAKLEDSAVYLCASSAAGTFPYNSPLHFGNGTRLTVT.

This chain joins TRBV19 and TRBJ1-1; D is unresolved. The CDR3 has 13 residues. Trimming cost V 5 bases and J 3 bases, with 10 bases left between them. CDR1 and CDR2 from the germline V gene are LNHDA and SQIVND (reference sequence). CDR3 in DNA: TGTGCCAGTAGTGCCGGGGTGTACACTGAAGCTTTCTTT. The encoded protein is CASSAGVYTEAFF.

The chain uses TRBV29-1 and TRBJ2-7, with 8 bases aligning to TRBD2. CDR3 length: 13 residues. V was clipped by 2 bases and J by 0 bases; unmatched bases: 0. The germline V gene encodes CDR1 SQVTM and CDR2 ANQGSEA. CDR3 sequence reads: CSVEREGSYEQYF. The CDR3 DNA reads as TGCAGCGTTGAACGGGAGGGCTCCTACGAGCAGTACTTC.

The chain combines TRBV29-1 with TRBJ1-2, with D unresolved. The CDR3 sequence is 13 residues long. V lost 7 bases, J lost 4 bases, and 16 bases lay in between. Germline V CDR1 and CDR2: SQVTM, ANQGSEA. Here the CDR3 DNA reads TGCAGCGCCCCAATACCTTTGGGCTATGGCTACACCTTC. Its protein is CSAPIPLGYGYTF.

Here the CDR3 DNA reads TGTGCCAGCGGCGGACAGCCATCCTCTGGAAACACCATATATTTT. It specifies CASGGQPSSGNTIYF. The genes are TRBV6-6 and TRBJ1-3; TRBD1 is a possible D gene (6 bases). Trimming cost V 8 bases and J 0 bases, with 14 bases left between them. The CDR3 extends over 15 amino acids. Per the germline V gene, CDR1 is MNHNY and CDR2 is SVGAGI (reference sequence).

The chain combines TRBV10-3 with TRBJ1-1, with TRBD1 matching over 8 bases. With 2 bases clipped from V and 2 bases from J, the junction kept 1 base outside the gene matches. The germline CDR1 and CDR2 sequences are ENHRY and SYGVKD. The CDR3 length is 14 residues. The CDR3 DNA sequence: TGTGCCATCAGTGAGACAGGGGGAAACACTGAAGCTTTCTTT. Its translation: CAISETGGNTEAFF.

The CDR3 sequence: CASSYSPPPANYGYTF. The CDR3 bases are TGTGCCAGCAGTTACTCCCCCCCACCCGCTAACTATGGCTACACCTTC. The gene calls are TRBV6-6 and TRBJ1-2; D gene unclear. The CDR3 spans 16 residues. From germline, CDR1 is MNHNY and CDR2 SVGAGI (reference sequence). Trimming cost V 0 bases and J 0 bases, with 11 bases left between them.

This sequence joins TRBV9 and TRBJ1-4; D unresolved. Trimming stripped 4 bases from V and 8 bases from J, with 15 bases between. This CDR3 is built from 14 residues. Germline CDR1 reads SGDLS; CDR2 reads YYNGEE. CDR3 DNA sequence: TGTGCCAGCAGCCCAGACACTGGGAACGAAAAACTGTTTTTT. Protein product: CASSPDTGNEKLFF.

The V call is TRBV4-3, the J call TRBJ2-1; 8 nucleotides align to TRBD1. The CDR3 consists of 15 residues. The germline CDR1 and CDR2 sequences are LGHNA and YSLEER. The J segment lost 4 bases and the V segment lost 1 base, leaving 3 bases of the junction unmatched. In nucleotides, the CDR3 is TGCGCCAGCAGCCAAGGGACAGGGAGTTACAATGAGCAGTTCTTC. Amino acid sequence: CASSQGTGSYNEQFF.

The rearrangement uses TRBV6-6 and TRBJ2-5; D tentatively fits TRBD1 or TRBD2 (5 bases each). Germline CDR1 and CDR2: MNHNY and SVGAGI (reference sequence). The CDR3 loop spans 15 amino acids. V was pared by 2 bases and J by 5 bases, with 15 bases between. CDR3 region: CASSYGGYVTETQYF. For the CDR3, the DNA is TGTGCCAGCAGTTACGGGGGATATGTGACGGAGACCCAGTACTTC.

DNA for the CDR3: TGCAGCGTTGAAATTGGGACGAGCTACGAGCAGTACTTC. Its translation: CSVEIGTSYEQYF. This chain connects TRBV29-1 to TRBJ2-7; D might be TRBD1 or TRBD2, each matching 5 bases. The CDR3 contains 13 residues. Trimming left V 2 bases short and J 3 bases short, with 11 bases between. The germline V gene has CDR1 SQVTM and CDR2 ANQGSEA.

The chain employs TRBV7-9 and TRBJ1-6; a possible D gene is TRBD1 (6 bases). The CDR3 totals 14 residues. Germline lookup yields CDR1 SEHNR and CDR2 FQNEAQ (reference sequence). V was cut by 3 bases and J by 8 bases, with 11 bases left in between. CDR3: CASSFWGAYSPLHF. The CDR3 DNA reads TGTGCCAGCAGCTTTTGGGGGGCATATTCACCCCTCCACTTT.

CDR3 bases: TGTGCCAGCAGCTCAGCCGGGACGGGGACCTACGAGCAGTACTTC. Translating gives CASSSAGTGTYEQYF. This chain joins TRBV13 and TRBJ2-7; D is possibly TRBD1 or TRBD2 (5 bases each). Germline loops: CDR1 PRHDT, CDR2 FYEKMQ (reference sequence). V was pared by 4 bases and J by 2 bases, with 15 bases between. The CDR3 spans 15 residues. Full variable domain (rest looked up from reference TRBV13 and TRBJ2-7): AAGVIQSPRHLIKEKRETATLKCYPIPRHDTVYWYQQGPGQDPQFLISFYEKMQSDKGSIPDRFSAQQFSDYHSELNMSSLELGDSALYFCASSSAGTGTYEQYFGPGTRLTVT.